This section outlines one T cell receptor beta chain sequence together with its context. Vbeta (60) and Jbeta (13) primers were used in the PCR. Profiling relied on immunoSEQ multiplex PCR, and the TCRdb table lists in-frame clones only, not all of them. The sample contains some 170,000 clones, roughly three quarters of which appear only once. V trimming: 4 bases; J trimming: 3 bases; junction bases outside the gene matches: 7. The CDR3 has 15 residues. Per the germline V gene, CDR1 is MNHEY and CDR2 is SMNVEV (reference sequence). This sample is drawn from a study of cytomegalovirus exposure and HLA in healthy donors.

This chain connects TRBV27 to TRBJ2-7; 9 nucleotides line up with TRBD2. This sequence originates from a male donor in good health and CMV-seronegative. Input material: PBMCs. This CDR3 reads CASSYTRLADYEQYF. CDR3 DNA sequence: TGTGCCAGCAGTTATACCCGACTAGCGGACTACGAGCAGTACTTC.